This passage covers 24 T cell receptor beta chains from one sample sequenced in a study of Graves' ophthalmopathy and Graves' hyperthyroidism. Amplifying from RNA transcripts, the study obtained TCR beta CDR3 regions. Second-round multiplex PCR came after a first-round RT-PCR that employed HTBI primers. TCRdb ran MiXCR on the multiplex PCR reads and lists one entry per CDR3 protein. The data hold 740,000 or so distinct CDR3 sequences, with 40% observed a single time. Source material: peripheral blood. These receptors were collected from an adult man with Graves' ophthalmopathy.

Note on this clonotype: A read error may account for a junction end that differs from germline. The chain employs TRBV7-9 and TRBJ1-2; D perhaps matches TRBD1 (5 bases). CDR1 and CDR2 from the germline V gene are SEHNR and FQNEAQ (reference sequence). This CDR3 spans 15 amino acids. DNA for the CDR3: TGTACCAGCAGCCCACGCCCAGGGACTAACTATGGCTACACCTTC. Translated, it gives CTSSPRPGTNYGYTF.

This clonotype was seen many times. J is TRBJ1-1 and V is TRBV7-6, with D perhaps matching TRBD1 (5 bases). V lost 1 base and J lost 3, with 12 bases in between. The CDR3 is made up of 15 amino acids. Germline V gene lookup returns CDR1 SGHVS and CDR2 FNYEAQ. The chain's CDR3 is CASSLGPGGDTEAFF. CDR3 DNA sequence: TGTGCCAGCAGCTTAGGTCCGGGGGGGGACACTGAAGCTTTCTTT.

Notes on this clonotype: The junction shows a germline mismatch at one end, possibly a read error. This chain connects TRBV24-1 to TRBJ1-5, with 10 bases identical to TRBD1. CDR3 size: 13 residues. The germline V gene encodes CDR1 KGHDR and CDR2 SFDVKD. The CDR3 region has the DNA TGTGCCAGCAGTACACCGGGACAGGGGTACGAGCATTTT. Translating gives CASSTPGQGYEHF.

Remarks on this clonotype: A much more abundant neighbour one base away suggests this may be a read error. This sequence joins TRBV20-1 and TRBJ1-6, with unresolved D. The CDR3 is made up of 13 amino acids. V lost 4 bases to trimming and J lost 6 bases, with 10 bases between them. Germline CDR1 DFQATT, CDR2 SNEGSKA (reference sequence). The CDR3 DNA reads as TGCAGTGCTATCCGGGATCTTAATTCACCCCTCCACTTT. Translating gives CSAIRDLNSPLHF.

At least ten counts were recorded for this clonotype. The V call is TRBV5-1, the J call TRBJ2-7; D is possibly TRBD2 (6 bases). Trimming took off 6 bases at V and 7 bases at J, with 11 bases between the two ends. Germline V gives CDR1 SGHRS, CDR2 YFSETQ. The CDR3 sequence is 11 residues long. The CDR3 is CASTFAGEQYF. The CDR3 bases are TGCGCCAGCACCTTCGCGGGGGAGCAGTACTTC.

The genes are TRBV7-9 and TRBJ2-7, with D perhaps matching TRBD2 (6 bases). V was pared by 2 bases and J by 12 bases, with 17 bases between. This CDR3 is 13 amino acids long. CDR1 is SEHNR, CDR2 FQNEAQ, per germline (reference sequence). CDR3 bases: TGTGCCAGCAGCTTAATAGCCGGGGGACTTCTGTACTTC. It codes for CASSLIAGGLLYF.

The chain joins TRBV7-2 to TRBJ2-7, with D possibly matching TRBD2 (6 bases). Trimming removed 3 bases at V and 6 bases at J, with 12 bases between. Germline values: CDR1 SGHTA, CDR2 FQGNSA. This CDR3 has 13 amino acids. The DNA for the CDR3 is TGTGCCAGCAGCTTCGCCGGGAGTTCCGAGCAGTACTTC. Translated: CASSFAGSSEQYF.

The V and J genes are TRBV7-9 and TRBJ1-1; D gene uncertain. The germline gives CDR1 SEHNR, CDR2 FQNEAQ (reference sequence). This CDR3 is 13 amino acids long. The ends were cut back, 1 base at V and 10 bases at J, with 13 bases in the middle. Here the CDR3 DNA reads TGTGCCAGCAGCTTAGGGTCGAGAGGGCCAGCTTTCTTT. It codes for CASSLGSRGPAFF. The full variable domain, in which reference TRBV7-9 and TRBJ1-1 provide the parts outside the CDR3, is DTGVSQNPRHKITKRGQNVTFRCDPISEHNRLYWYRQTLGQGPEFLTYFQNEAQLEKSRLLSDRFSAERPKGSFSTLEIQRTEQGDSAMYLCASSLGSRGPAFFGQGTRLTVV.

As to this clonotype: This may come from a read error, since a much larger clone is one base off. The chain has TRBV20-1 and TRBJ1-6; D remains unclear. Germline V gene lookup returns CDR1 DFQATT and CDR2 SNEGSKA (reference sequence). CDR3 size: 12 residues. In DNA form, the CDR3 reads TGCAGTGCTAGAGAGACCCTCTCACCCCCCCACTTT. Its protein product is CSARETLSPPHF.

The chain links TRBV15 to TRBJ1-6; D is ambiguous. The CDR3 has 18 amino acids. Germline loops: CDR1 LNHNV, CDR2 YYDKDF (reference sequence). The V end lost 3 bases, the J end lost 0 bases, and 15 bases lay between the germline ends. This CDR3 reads CATSSEWQRSSYNSPLHF. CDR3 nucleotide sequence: TGTGCCACCAGCAGTGAGTGGCAAAGGAGCTCCTATAATTCACCCCTCCACTTT.

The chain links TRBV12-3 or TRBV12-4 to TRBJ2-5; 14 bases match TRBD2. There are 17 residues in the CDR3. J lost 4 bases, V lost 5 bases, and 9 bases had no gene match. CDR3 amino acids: CASSPSEGLAGGETQYF. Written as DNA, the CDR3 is TGTGCCAGCAGTCCCTCGGAAGGACTAGCGGGAGGAGAGACCCAGTACTTC.

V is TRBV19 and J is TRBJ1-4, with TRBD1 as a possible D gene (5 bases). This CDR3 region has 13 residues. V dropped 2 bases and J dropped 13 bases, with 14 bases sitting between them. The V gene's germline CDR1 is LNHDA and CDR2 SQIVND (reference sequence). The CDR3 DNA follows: TGTGCCAGTAGTATACGGGGACTAGCGGGACTGTTTTTT. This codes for CASSIRGLAGLFF.

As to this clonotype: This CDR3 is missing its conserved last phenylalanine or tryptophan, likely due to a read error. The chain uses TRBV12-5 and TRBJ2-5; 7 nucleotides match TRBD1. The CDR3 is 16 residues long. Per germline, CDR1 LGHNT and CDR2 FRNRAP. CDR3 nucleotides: TGTGCCAGCAGCCCACTTGGGACAGCAGTTGGGGAGACCCAGTACCTC. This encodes CASSPLGTAVGETQYL.

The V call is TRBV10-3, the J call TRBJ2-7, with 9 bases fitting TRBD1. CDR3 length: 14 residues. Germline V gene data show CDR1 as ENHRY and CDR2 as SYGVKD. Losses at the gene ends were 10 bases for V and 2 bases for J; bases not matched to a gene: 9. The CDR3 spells CASRTTGGTYEQYF. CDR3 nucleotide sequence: TGTGCCAGCAGAACGACAGGGGGGACCTACGAGCAGTACTTC.

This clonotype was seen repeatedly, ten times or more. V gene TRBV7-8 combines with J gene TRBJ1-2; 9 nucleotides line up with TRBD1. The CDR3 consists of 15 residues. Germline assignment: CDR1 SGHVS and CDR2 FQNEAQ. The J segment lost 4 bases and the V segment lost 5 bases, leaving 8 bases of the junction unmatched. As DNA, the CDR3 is TGTGCCAGCAGCGCCACAGGGGGCGAGAGCTATGGCTACACCTTC. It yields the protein CASSATGGESYGYTF. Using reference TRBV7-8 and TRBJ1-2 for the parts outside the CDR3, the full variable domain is GAGVSQSPRYKVAKRGQDVALRCDPISGHVSLFWYQQALGQGPEFLTYFQNEAQLDKSGLPSDRFFAERPEGSVSTLKIQRTQQEDSAVYLCASSATGGESYGYTFGSGTRLTVV.

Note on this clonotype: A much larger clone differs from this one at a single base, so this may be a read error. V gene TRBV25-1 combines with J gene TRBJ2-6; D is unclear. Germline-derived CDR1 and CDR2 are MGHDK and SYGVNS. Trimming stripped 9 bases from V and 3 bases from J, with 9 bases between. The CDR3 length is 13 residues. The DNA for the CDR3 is TGTGCCAGTACCCTGGATGGGGCCAACGTCCTGACTTTC. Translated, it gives CASTLDGANVLTF.

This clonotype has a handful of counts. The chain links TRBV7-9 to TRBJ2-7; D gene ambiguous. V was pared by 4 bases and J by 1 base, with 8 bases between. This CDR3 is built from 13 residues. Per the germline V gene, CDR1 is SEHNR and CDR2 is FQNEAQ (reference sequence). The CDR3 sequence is CASSWDRSYEQYF. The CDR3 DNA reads TGTGCCAGCAGCTGGGATCGGTCCTACGAGCAGTACTTC.

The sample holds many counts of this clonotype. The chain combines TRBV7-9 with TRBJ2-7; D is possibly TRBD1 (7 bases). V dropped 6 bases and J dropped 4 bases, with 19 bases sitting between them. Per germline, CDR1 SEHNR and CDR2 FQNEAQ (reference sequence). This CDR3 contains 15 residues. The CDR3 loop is CASSSRQGGTYEQYF. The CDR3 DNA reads TGTGCCAGCAGTTCTAGACAGGGAGGAACGTACGAGCAGTACTTC.

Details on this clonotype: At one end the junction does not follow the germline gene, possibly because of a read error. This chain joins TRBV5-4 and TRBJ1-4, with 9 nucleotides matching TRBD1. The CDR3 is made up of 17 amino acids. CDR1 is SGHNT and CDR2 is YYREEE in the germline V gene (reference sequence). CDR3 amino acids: CASSHRGRRVENEKLFF. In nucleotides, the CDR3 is TGTGCCAGCAGTCACAGGGGGCGAAGGGTTGAGAATGAAAAGCTGTTTTTT. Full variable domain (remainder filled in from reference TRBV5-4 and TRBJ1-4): ETGVTQSPTHLIKTRGQQVTLRCSSQSGHNTVSWYQQALGQGPQFIFQYYREEENGRGNFPPRFSGLQFPNYSSELNVNALELDDSALYLCASSHRGRRVENEKLFFGSGTQLSVL.

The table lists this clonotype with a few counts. The CDR3 DNA follows: TGCGCCAGCAGCCTTAGGGACAGGACTGAAGCTTTCTTT. Translating it yields CASSLRDRTEAFF. J is TRBJ1-1 and V is TRBV5-1, with 8 bases aligning to TRBD1. Germline loops: CDR1 SGHRS, CDR2 YFSETQ. V lost 4 bases to trimming and J lost 5 bases; unmatched junction nucleotides: 4. This CDR3 comprises 13 residues.

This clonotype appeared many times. CDR3 protein: CASSTGPGNTIYF. CDR3 bases: TGTGCTAGCTCTACCGGCCCTGGAAACACCATATATTTT. The chain combines TRBV7-7 with TRBJ1-3; the D is unclear. The CDR3 sequence is 13 residues long. From germline, CDR1 is SSHAT and CDR2 FNYEAQ (reference sequence).

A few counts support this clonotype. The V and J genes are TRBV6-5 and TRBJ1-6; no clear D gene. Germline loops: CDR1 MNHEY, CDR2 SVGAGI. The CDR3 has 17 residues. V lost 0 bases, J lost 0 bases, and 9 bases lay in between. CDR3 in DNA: TGTGCCAGCAGTTACTCGGGCGGGAGCTCCTATAATTCACCCCTCCACTTT. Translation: CASSYSGGSSYNSPLHF.

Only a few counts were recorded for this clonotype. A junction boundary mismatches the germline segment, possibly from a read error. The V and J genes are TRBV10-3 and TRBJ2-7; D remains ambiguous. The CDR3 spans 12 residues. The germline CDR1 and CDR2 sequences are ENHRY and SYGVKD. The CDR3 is CASSYALYEQYF. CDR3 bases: TGTGCCAGCAGTTACGCGCTTTACGAGCAGTACTTC.

The CDR3 region has the DNA TGTGCCAGCAGCCAAGATATCGCCGCGACAGGGCCGAACACCGGGGAGCTGTTTTTT. It translates to CASSQDIAATGPNTGELFF. V gene TRBV25-1 combines with J gene TRBJ2-2; 7 nucleotides line up with TRBD1. The CDR3 covers 19 residues. Germline CDR1 is MGHDK and CDR2 is SYGVNS. Germline trimming cut 6 bases from V and 0 bases from J; bases unmatched to any gene: 16.